This T cell receptor beta chain was sequenced in a study of T cell changes during pregnancy in multiple sclerosis. Method: immunoSEQ multiplex PCR; TCRdb's copy keeps in-frame clones and lacks some. Of 70,000 or so clones in the sample, 92% were seen once. Sample: CD4+ T cells from peripheral blood mononuclear cells, taken after pregnancy. The TCR originated in a female donor with multiple sclerosis, enrolled in a pregnancy study.

In DNA, the CDR3 is TGTGCCAGCAGTTTGAGCAGGTTAGAGACCCAGTACTTC. Translation gives CASSLSRLETQYF. The chain has TRBV27 and TRBJ2-5, with D unresolved. This CDR3 spans 13 amino acids. Trimming took off 3 bases at V and 4 bases at J, with 9 bases between the two ends. The V gene's germline CDR1 is MNHEY and CDR2 SMNVEV (reference sequence).